These 16 T cell receptor beta chains originate from one sample sequenced in a study of CD8 T cells in Susac syndrome. After extraction with the RNeasy kit, roughly 0.5 to 1 ug of the RNA was reverse transcribed using random hexamers. TCRdb itself ran the immunoSEQ multiplex PCR reads through MiXCR, one entry per CDR3 protein. The sample has 69,000 or so distinct CDR3 sequences, approximately 94% seen once. The sequenced sample consisted of CD8+ T cells from PBMCs. The receptor source for this set is a human donor with multiple sclerosis.

This chain connects TRBV5-4 to TRBJ2-5, with D tentatively TRBD2 (5 bases). V lost 4 bases and J 1 base, leaving 8 bases between the germline ends. This CDR3 is built from 13 residues. Germline V CDR1 and CDR2: SGHNT, YYREEE (reference sequence). DNA for the CDR3: TGTGCCAGCAGCCTCCGGGGCCAAGAGACCCAGTACTTC. It yields the protein CASSLRGQETQYF.

This chain joins TRBV27 and TRBJ2-7, with 8 bases lining up with TRBD1. The CDR3 runs 17 residues. CDR1 and CDR2 (germline): MNHEY, SMNVEV (reference sequence). J lost 3 bases, V lost 5 bases, and 15 bases had no gene match. The CDR3 DNA is TGTGCCAGCAGTCTAGACCCGCCTACAGGGGGTGGCTACGAGCAGTACTTC. Its translation: CASSLDPPTGGGYEQYF.

This clonotype is a singleton in its sample. V gene TRBV28 combines with J gene TRBJ1-4, with D uncertain. The CDR3 totals 12 residues. Trimming removed 6 bases from V and 7 bases from J, with 9 bases in between. Germline CDR1 and CDR2: MDHEN and SYDVKM. This CDR3 is CASRRTIEKLFF. CDR3 nucleotide sequence: TGTGCCAGCAGGCGTACCATTGAAAAACTGTTTTTT.

The chain has TRBV12-3 or TRBV12-4 and TRBJ2-1; D gene uncertain. CDR3 length: 13 amino acids. The ends were cut back, 7 bases at V and 5 bases at J, with 12 bases in the middle. The CDR3 loop is CASIRDIDNEQFF. CDR3 coding DNA: TGTGCCAGCATACGAGACATCGACAATGAGCAGTTCTTC.

The chain has TRBV5-6 and TRBJ2-3; D is uncertain. Deletions cut 2 bases from V and 2 bases from J, with 9 bases between. CDR1 and CDR2 (germline): SGHDT, YYEEEE. The CDR3 totals 14 residues. CDR3 sequence: CASSFEDLTDTQYF. CDR3 nucleotides: TGTGCCAGCAGCTTCGAGGACCTCACAGATACGCAGTATTTT.

This chain links TRBV29-1 with TRBJ2-7; TRBD1 matches at 8 bases. V shed 2 bases and J 1 base; nucleotides not matched to a gene: 7. Germline CDR1 SQVTM, CDR2 ANQGSEA. The CDR3 extends over 15 amino acids. Here the CDR3 reads CSVEIGTGDSYEQYF. The CDR3 nucleotides read TGCAGCGTTGAAATTGGGACAGGCGATTCCTACGAGCAGTACTTC.

The V and J genes are TRBV27 and TRBJ1-2; TRBD1 matches 7 bases. This CDR3 has 14 residues. The germline V gene has CDR1 MNHEY and CDR2 SMNVEV (reference sequence). The V segment lost 2 bases and the J segment 7 bases; nucleotides outside the gene matches: 7. CDR3 protein: CASSLKGAWGGYTF. In nucleotides, the CDR3 is TGTGCCAGCAGTTTAAAGGGGGCCTGGGGTGGCTACACCTTC.

V and J are TRBV12-3 or TRBV12-4 and TRBJ2-5, with no clear D. The CDR3 contains 13 residues. Trimming removed 5 bases at V and 0 bases at J, with 7 bases between. Here the CDR3 reads CASSEIYQETQYF. DNA for the CDR3: TGTGCCAGCAGTGAAATATACCAAGAGACCCAGTACTTC.

The chain couples TRBV28 to TRBJ2-1; D not resolved. V was pared by 4 bases and J by 6 bases, with 7 bases between. Germline V CDR1 and CDR2: MDHEN, SYDVKM. This CDR3 contains 12 residues. The chain's CDR3 is CASSYPSNEQFF. DNA for the CDR3: TGTGCCAGCAGTTATCCTAGCAATGAGCAGTTCTTC.

This sequence joins TRBV20-1 and TRBJ2-3; tentative D call: TRBD2 (5 bases). Looked up from germline, CDR1 is DFQATT and CDR2 is SNEGSKA (reference sequence). The V end lost 6 bases, the J end lost 0 bases, and 10 bases lay between the germline ends. There are 13 residues in the CDR3. This CDR3 reads CSARTGSTDTQYF. The CDR3 DNA is TGCAGTGCAAGGACTGGGAGCACAGATACGCAGTATTTT.

This rearrangement joins TRBV20-1 to TRBJ2-3; 10 nucleotides agree with TRBD2. CDR3 size: 18 residues. V shed 0 bases and J 0 bases; nucleotides not matched to a gene: 9. In germline, CDR1 is DFQATT, CDR2 SNEGSKA (reference sequence). The chain's CDR3 is CSARDQQSGGVSTDTQYF. In nucleotides, the CDR3 is TGCAGTGCTAGAGATCAACAGAGCGGGGGGGTTAGCACAGATACGCAGTATTTT.

This chain uses TRBV20-1 with TRBJ2-5; 9 bases fit TRBD2. Germline lookup yields CDR1 DFQATT and CDR2 SNEGSKA (reference sequence). V was clipped by 5 bases and J by 1 base; unmatched bases: 11. The CDR3 extends over 16 amino acids. DNA of the CDR3: TGCAGTGCTGCCCTCCCTAGCGGGGTAACCCAAGAGACCCAGTACTTC. Its translation is CSAALPSGVTQETQYF.

V gene TRBV9 combines with J gene TRBJ2-3; 8 bases agree with TRBD1. The V gene's germline CDR1 is SGDLS and CDR2 YYNGEE. The V and J ends lost 4 bases and 1 base, in that order; junction bases with no gene match: 5. The CDR3 has 15 residues. The CDR3 loop is CASSLTTGGTDTQYF. The CDR3, as DNA: TGTGCCAGCAGCCTAACGACAGGGGGCACAGATACGCAGTATTTT.

The CDR3 here is CASSMGTYNEQFF. The CDR3 coding sequence is TGTGCCAGTAGTATGGGGACCTACAATGAGCAGTTCTTC. This chain links TRBV19 with TRBJ2-1; D call uncertain. Germline V gene lookup returns CDR1 LNHDA and CDR2 SQIVND (reference sequence). The CDR3 covers 13 residues. V gave up 3 bases and J gave up 2 bases, with 5 bases separating them.

This clonotype was counted once. The CDR3 region has the DNA TGTGCCAGCAGCCCAAGACAGGGGCCCAGCACCGGGGAGCTGTTTTTT. As protein: CASSPRQGPSTGELFF. The genes are TRBV13 and TRBJ2-2, with 8 nucleotides matching TRBD1. The CDR3 extends over 16 amino acids. Trimming took 5 bases from V and 4 from J; bases not matched to a gene: 9. CDR1 is PRHDT, CDR2 FYEKMQ, per germline (reference sequence).

The chain uses TRBV2 and TRBJ2-1; D perhaps matches TRBD1 (6 bases). V shed 1 base and J shed 4 bases, with 8 bases lying between them. This CDR3 has 14 residues. Germline lookup yields CDR1 SNHLY and CDR2 FYNNEI. The CDR3 bases are TGTGCCAGCAGTGAAGAGACAGGATACAATGAGCAGTTCTTC. It yields the protein CASSEETGYNEQFF.